Listed below are T cell receptor beta chains from one sample, sequenced in a study of cytomegalovirus exposure and HLA in healthy donors. Assay used: immunoSEQ multiplex PCR; TCRdb lists only in-frame clones, some missing. The sample yields 190,000 or so clones, approximately 83% seen once. The sequenced sample was PBMCs. The receptor set was obtained from a boy aged 2 to 9 in good health and CMV-seronegative. The CDR3 runs from the conserved cysteine through the conserved F or W. Fields, in order: CDR3 length, V gene, clone size, J gene, D gene, CDR3 DNA, CDR3 protein. The D gene is left open where the match is weak. Only part of the rows carry a size: once, few, many, or a class if the clone is expanded.

>10|TRBV12-5|NA|TRBJ1-1|NA
TGTGCTAGCCGAGGTGTAGTGGCTTTCTTT
CASRGVVAFF
>13|TRBV4-1|few|TRBJ2-3|NA
TGCGCCAGCAGCCAATTTACGCGTGATACGCAGTATTTT
CASSQFTRDTQYF
>11|TRBV20-1|NA|TRBJ2-7|TRBD2
TGCAGTGCTGGGGGGGCCTACGAGCAGTACTTC
CSAGGAYEQYF
>14|TRBV28|NA|TRBJ1-2|TRBD1
TGTGCCAGCAGTTGGGACAGCACTAACTATGGCTACACCTTC
CASSWDSTNYGYTF
>17|TRBV2|few|TRBJ1-2|TRBD1
TGTGCCAGCAGTGAAGCGCTAGGACAGGGAAAGGGCTATGGCTACACCTTC
CASSEALGQGKGYGYTF
>15|TRBV25-1|NA|TRBJ2-1|NA
TGTGCCAGCAGTGCCCGAGGCTGGTATTACAATGAGCAGTTCTTC
CASSARGWYYNEQFF
>14|TRBV11-2|NA|TRBJ2-3|NA
TGTGCCAGCAGCTTCCAGGCATATACAGATACGCAGTATTTT
CASSFQAYTDTQYF
>13|TRBV19|NA|TRBJ2-3|NA
TGTGCCAGTAGTATAGACGGCACAGATACGCAGTATTTT
CASSIDGTDTQYF
>17|TRBV7-3|NA|TRBJ2-1|TRBD2
TGTGCCAGCAGCTTAACGGTGGGTAGCGGGGCCTACAATGAGCAGTTCTTC
CASSLTVGSGAYNEQFF
>18|TRBV15|NA|TRBJ1-6|NA
TGTGCCACCAGCAGAGGGGGACAATGGAGCTCCTATAATTCACCCCTCCACTTT
CATSRGGQWSSYNSPLHF